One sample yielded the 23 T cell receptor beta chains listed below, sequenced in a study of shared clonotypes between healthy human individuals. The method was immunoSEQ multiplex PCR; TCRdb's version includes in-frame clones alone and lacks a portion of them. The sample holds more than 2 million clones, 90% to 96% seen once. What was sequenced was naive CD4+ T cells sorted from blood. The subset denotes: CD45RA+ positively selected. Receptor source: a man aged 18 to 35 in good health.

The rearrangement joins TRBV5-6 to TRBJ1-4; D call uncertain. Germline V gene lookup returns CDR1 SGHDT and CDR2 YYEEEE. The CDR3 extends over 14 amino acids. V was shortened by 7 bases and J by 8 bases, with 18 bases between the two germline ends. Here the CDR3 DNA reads TGTGCCAGCGCCCGTCCAGGAGCTGAAGAAAAACTGTTTTTT. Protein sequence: CASARPGAEEKLFF.

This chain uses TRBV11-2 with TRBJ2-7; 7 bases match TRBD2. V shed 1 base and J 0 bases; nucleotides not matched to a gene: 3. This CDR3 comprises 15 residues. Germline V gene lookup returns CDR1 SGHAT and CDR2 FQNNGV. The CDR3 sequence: CASSLGWDYSYEQYF. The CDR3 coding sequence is TGTGCCAGCAGCTTAGGTTGGGACTACTCCTACGAGCAGTACTTC.

The CDR3 nucleotides read TGTGCCAGCAGCCGCAGGGAGGGGTCAGATACGCAGTATTTT. Residues: CASSRREGSDTQYF. The V gene is TRBV7-2, the J gene TRBJ2-3; 7 nucleotides match TRBD2. J was trimmed by 4 bases and V by 5 bases; bases with no gene match: 6. The CDR3 runs to 14 residues. Germline V gives CDR1 SGHTA, CDR2 FQGNSA. Filled out from reference TRBV7-2 and TRBJ2-3, the complete variable domain reads GAGVSQSPSNKVTEKGKDVELRCDPISGHTALYWYRQSLGQGLEFLIYFQGNSAPDKSGLPSDRFSAERTGGSVSTLTIQRTQQEDSAVYLCASSRREGSDTQYFGPGTRLTVL.

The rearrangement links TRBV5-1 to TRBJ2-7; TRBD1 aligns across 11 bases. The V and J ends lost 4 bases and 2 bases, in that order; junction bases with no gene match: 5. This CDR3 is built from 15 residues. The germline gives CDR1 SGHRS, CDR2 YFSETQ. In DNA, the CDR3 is TGCGCCAGCAGCGTTGGGACAGGGGGGACCTACGAGCAGTACTTC. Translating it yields CASSVGTGGTYEQYF.

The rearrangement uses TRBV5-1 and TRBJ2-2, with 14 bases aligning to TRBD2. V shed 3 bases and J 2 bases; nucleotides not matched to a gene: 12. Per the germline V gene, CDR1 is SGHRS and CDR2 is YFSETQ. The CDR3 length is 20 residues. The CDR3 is CASSSTIPGLAGDNTGELFF. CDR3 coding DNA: TGCGCCAGCAGCTCGACAATTCCGGGACTAGCGGGGGACAACACCGGGGAGCTGTTTTTT.

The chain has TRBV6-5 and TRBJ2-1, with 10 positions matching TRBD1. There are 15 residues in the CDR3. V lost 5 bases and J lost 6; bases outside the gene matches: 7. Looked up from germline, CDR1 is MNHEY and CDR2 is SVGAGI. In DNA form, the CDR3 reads TGTGCCAGCAGTCAGGGGGACAGGGGCATCAATGAGCAGTTCTTC. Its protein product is CASSQGDRGINEQFF.

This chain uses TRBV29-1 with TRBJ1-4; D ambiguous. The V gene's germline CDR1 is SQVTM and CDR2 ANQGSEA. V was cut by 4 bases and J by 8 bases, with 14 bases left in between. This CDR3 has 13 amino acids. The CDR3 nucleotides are TGCAGCGTTGGCGCGGGTTTAGGCGAAAAACTGTTTTTT. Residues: CSVGAGLGEKLFF.

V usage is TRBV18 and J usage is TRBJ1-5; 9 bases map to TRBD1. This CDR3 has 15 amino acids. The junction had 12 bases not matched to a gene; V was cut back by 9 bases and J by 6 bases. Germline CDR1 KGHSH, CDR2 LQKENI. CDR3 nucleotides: TGTGCCAGTGCGAGGGACAGGGTATCGGGTCAGCCCCAGCATTTT. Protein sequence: CASARDRVSGQPQHF.

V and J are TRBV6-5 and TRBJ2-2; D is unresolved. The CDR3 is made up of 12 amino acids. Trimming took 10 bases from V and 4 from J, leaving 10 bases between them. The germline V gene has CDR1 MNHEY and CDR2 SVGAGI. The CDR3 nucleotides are TGTGCCACCCAGACGGGCACCGGGGAGCTGTTTTTT. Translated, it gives CATQTGTGELFF.

This CDR3 reads CASSQGTSEETQYF. CDR3 nucleotide sequence: TGTGCCAGCTCACAAGGGACTAGCGAAGAGACCCAGTACTTC. This sequence joins TRBV18 and TRBJ2-5; 10 nucleotides agree with TRBD2. The V and J ends lost 4 bases and 3 bases, in that order; junction bases with no gene match: 2. The CDR3 length is 14 residues. Per the germline V gene, CDR1 is KGHSH and CDR2 is LQKENI.

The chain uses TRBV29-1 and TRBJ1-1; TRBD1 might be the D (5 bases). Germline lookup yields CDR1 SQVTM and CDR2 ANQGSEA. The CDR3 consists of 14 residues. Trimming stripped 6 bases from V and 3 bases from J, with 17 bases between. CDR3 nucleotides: TGCAGCGTCCACCTTTCGGGGCGGCACACTGAAGCTTTCTTT. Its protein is CSVHLSGRHTEAFF.

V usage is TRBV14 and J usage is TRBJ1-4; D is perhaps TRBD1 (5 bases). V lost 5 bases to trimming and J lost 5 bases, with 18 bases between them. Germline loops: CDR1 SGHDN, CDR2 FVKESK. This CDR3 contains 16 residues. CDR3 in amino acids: CASSARGFNPNEKLFF. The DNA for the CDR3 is TGTGCCAGCAGCGCAAGGGGATTCAACCCAAATGAAAAACTGTTTTTT.

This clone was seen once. The CDR3 region is CASSPRSFSGNTIYF. CDR3 DNA sequence: TGTGCCAGCAGTCCCCGATCTTTCTCTGGAAACACCATATATTTT. V usage is TRBV28 and J usage is TRBJ1-3, with D unresolved. Germline V gives CDR1 MDHEN, CDR2 SYDVKM. V lost 5 bases to trimming and J lost 0 bases, with 11 bases between them. CDR3 length equals 15 residues.

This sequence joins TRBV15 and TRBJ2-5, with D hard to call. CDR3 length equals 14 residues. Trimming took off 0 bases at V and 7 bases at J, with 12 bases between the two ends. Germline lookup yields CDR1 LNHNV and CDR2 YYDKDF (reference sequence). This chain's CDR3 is CATSRDLVDSTQYF. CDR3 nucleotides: TGTGCCACCAGCAGAGATCTGGTTGACTCGACCCAGTACTTC.

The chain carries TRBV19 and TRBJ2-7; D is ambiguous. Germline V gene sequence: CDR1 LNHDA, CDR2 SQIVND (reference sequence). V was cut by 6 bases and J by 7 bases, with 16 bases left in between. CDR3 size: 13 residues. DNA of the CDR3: TGTGCCAGTAGCACACATGGGATTTCGGAGCAGTACTTC. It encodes CASSTHGISEQYF.

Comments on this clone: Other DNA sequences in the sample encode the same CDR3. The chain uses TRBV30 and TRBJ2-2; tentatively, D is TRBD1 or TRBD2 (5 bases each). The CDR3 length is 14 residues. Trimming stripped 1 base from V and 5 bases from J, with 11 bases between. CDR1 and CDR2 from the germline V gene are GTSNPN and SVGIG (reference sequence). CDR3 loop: CAWSGGVRTGELFF. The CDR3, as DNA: TGTGCCTGGAGTGGAGGGGTTCGGACCGGGGAGCTGTTTTTT.

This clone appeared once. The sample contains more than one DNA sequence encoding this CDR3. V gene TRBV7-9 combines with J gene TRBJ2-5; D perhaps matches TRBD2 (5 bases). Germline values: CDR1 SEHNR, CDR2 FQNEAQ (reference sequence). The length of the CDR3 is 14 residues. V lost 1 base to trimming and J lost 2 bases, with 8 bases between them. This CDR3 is CASSLVEGQETQYF. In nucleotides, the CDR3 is TGTGCCAGCAGCTTAGTAGAGGGACAAGAGACCCAGTACTTC.

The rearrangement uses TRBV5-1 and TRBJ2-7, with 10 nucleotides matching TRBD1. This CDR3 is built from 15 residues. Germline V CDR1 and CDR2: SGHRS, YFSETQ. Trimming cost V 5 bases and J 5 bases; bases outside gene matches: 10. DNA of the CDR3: TGCGCCAGCAGTTTGACAGGGGGCAGGAATGACGAGCAGTACTTC. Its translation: CASSLTGGRNDEQYF. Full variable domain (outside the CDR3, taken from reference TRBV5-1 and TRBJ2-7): KAGVTQTPRYLIKTRGQQVTLSCSPISGHRSVSWYQQTPGQGLQFLFEYFSETQRNKGNFPGRFSGRQFSNSRSEMNVSTLELGDSALYLCASSLTGGRNDEQYFGPGTRLTVT.

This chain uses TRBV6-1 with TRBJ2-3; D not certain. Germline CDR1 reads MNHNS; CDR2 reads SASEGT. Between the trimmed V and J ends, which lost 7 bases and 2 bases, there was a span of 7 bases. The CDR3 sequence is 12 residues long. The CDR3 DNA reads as TGTGCCAGCAACCCGACCACAGATACGCAGTATTTT. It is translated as CASNPTTDTQYF.

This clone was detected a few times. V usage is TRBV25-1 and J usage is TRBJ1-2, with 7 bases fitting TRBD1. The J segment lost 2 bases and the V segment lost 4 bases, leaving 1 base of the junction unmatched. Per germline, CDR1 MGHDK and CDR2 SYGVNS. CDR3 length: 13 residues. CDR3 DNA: TGTGCCAGCAGTGTGGGACAGAACTATGGCTACACCTTC. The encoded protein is CASSVGQNYGYTF.

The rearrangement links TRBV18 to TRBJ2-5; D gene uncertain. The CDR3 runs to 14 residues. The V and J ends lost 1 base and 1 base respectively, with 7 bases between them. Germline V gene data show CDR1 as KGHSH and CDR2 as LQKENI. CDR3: CASSPLGFQETQYF. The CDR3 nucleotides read TGTGCCAGCTCACCACTTGGCTTCCAAGAGACCCAGTACTTC.

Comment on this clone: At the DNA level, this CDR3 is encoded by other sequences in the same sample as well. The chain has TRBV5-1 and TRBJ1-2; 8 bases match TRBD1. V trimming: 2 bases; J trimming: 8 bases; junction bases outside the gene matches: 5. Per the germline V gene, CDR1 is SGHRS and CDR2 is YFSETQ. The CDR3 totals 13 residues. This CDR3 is CASSLGQGEGYTF. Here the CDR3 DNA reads TGCGCCAGCAGCTTAGGACAGGGTGAAGGCTACACCTTC.

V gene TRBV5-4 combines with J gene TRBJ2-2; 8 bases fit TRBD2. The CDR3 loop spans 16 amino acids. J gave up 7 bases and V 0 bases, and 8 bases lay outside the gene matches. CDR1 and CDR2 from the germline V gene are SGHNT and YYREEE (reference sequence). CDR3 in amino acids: CASSLGLAGYGGELFF. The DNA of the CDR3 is TGTGCCAGCAGCTTGGGGCTAGCGGGTTACGGCGGGGAGCTGTTTTTT.